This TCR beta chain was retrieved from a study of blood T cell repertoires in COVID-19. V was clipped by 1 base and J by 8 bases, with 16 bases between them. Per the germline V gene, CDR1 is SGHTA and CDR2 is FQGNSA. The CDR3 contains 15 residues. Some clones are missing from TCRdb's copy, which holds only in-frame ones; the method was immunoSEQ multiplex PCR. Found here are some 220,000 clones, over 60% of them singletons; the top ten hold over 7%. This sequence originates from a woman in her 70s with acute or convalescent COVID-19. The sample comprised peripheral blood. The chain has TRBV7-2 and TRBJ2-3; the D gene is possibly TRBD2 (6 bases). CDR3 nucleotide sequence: TGTGCCAGCAGCTTAGGAGGGCGGGGCCTCTCTACGCAGTATTTT. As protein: CASSLGGRGLSTQYF.